These 10 T cell receptor beta chains share one sample of origin, sequenced in a study of shared clonotypes between healthy human individuals. Sequenced by immunoSEQ multiplex PCR; TCRdb stores in-frame clones only, minus some. Here the sample spans millions of clones, around 96% being singletons. Naive-designated CD8 cells lacked CD45RO, were positively enriched for CCR7, and omitted terminally differentiated effector memory CD45RA+ cells. The sequenced sample was naive CD8+ T cells sorted from blood. The receptors stem from a young man in good health.

The rearrangement links TRBV6-1 to TRBJ1-5, with TRBD1 matching 10 bases. V dropped 4 bases and J dropped 5; count of bases not matched to a gene: 2. The germline V gene has CDR1 MNHNS and CDR2 SASEGT. The length of the CDR3 is 14 residues. The CDR3 loop is CASSGDRGYQPQHF. As DNA, the CDR3 is TGTGCCAGCAGTGGGGACAGGGGATATCAGCCCCAGCATTTT.

The rearrangement links TRBV7-6 to TRBJ2-3; the D is unclear. CDR3 length: 14 residues. Germline V gives CDR1 SGHVS, CDR2 FNYEAQ. Trimming shortened V by 0 bases and J by 7 bases, and 11 bases separated the two germline ends. The CDR3 sequence: CASSLALGGNTQYF. CDR3 nucleotides: TGTGCCAGCAGCTTAGCATTGGGTGGAAATACGCAGTATTTT.

V usage is TRBV14 and J usage is TRBJ1-5; D is uncertain. Trimming stripped 2 bases from V and 7 bases from J, with 3 bases between. There are 11 residues in the CDR3. Germline V gives CDR1 SGHDN, CDR2 FVKESK. The CDR3 loop reads CASSQRQPQHF. For the CDR3, the DNA is TGTGCCAGCAGCCAACGACAGCCCCAGCATTTT.

The genes are TRBV4-3 and TRBJ2-1; no definite D call. The length of the CDR3 is 16 residues. The germline gives CDR1 LGHNA, CDR2 YSLEER. V was shortened by 1 base and J by 1 base, with 11 bases between the two germline ends. CDR3 loop: CASSQASAGSYNEQFF. In DNA, the CDR3 is TGCGCCAGCAGCCAAGCCTCGGCAGGATCCTACAATGAGCAGTTCTTC.

This chain links TRBV15 with TRBJ2-7; perhaps TRBD1 as D (6 bases). This CDR3 is built from 15 residues. V lost 3 bases and J lost 0, with 12 bases in between. Per germline, CDR1 LNHNV and CDR2 YYDKDF (reference sequence). The CDR3 sequence: CATSRGQMSSYEQYF. DNA for the CDR3: TGTGCCACCAGCAGGGGACAAATGAGCTCCTACGAGCAGTACTTC.

The chain couples TRBV5-4 to TRBJ2-7; D unclear. The CDR3 is 13 residues long. Germline CDR1 is SGHNT and CDR2 is YYREEE (reference sequence). Between the trimmed V and J ends, which lost 0 bases and 6 bases, there was a span of 10 bases. The CDR3 loop is CASSLAGSTEQYF. The CDR3 DNA reads TGTGCCAGCAGCTTGGCCGGGTCTACCGAGCAGTACTTC.

The chain has TRBV27 and TRBJ2-2, with TRBD2 matching 9 bases. The CDR3 contains 17 residues. V lost 2 bases to trimming and J lost 3 bases; unmatched junction nucleotides: 7. The germline gives CDR1 MNHEY, CDR2 SMNVEV (reference sequence). CDR3 coding DNA: TGTGCCAGCAGTTTAGCGGGGGGGCGGGGTGACACCGGGGAGCTGTTTTTT. Translation gives CASSLAGGRGDTGELFF.

The chain couples TRBV5-3 to TRBJ2-4, with D perhaps assigned TRBD1 or TRBD2 (5 bases each). TRBV5-3 is an ORF for which the function is uncertain. This CDR3 is 20 amino acids long. The V gene lost 2 bases and the J gene lost 1 base, with 25 bases spanning the gap. In nucleotides, the CDR3 is TGTGCCAGAAGCTTAGAGGGGAATACCCCCACCCCAAGGGCCAAAAACATTCAGTACTTC. This encodes CARSLEGNTPTPRAKNIQYF.

The V and J genes are TRBV4-3 and TRBJ1-2; 8 nucleotides agree with TRBD1. The CDR3 contains 13 residues. Germline V gene sequence: CDR1 LGHNA, CDR2 YSLEER. J gave up 8 bases and V 4 bases, and 6 bases lay outside the gene matches. The CDR3 protein is CASSPTGGEGYTF. As DNA, the CDR3 is TGCGCCAGCAGCCCAACAGGGGGGGAAGGCTACACCTTC.

V is TRBV27 and J is TRBJ2-7; 7 nucleotides match TRBD1. The CDR3 is made up of 17 amino acids. The J segment lost 0 bases and the V segment lost 4 bases, leaving 12 bases of the junction unmatched. Germline V gene sequence: CDR1 MNHEY, CDR2 SMNVEV (reference sequence). For the CDR3, the DNA is TGTGCCAGCAGTTATTTAGGTCCACAGGGGATCTCCTACGAGCAGTACTTC. Translated, it gives CASSYLGPQGISYEQYF.